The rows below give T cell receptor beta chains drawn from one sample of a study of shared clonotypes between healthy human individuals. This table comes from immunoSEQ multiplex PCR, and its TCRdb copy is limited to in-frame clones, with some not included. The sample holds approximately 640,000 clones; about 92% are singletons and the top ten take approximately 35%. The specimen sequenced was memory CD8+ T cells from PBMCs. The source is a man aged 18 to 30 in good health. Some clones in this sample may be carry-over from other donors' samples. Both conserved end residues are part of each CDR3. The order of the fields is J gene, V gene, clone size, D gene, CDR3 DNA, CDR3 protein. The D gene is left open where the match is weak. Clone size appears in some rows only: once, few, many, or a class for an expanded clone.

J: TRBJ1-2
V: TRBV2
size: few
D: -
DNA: TGTGCCAGCAGTCCGACGCGGGGCTCAGGCTATGGCTACACCTTC
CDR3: CASSPTRGSGYGYTF

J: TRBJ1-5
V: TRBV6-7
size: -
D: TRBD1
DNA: TGTGCCAGCAGTAAGCGGGCAGGGGGTGAATCATTCCTCCGGGGGGAGCCCCAGCATTTT
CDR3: CASSKRAGGESFLRGEPQHF

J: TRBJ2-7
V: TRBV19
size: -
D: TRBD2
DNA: TGTGCCAGTACTCCTAGCGGAGGGGCCGCCTACGAGCAGTACTTC
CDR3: CASTPSGGAAYEQYF

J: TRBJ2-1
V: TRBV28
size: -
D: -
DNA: TGTGCCAGCAGTTTATTGATTAGGGACTACAATGAGCAGTTCTTC
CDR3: CASSLLIRDYNEQFF

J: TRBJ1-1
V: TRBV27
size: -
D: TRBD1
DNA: TGTGCCAGCAGTTCGCAGGGGGCGCAGCGGGATTTTGAAGCTTTCTTT
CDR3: CASSSQGAQRDFEAFF

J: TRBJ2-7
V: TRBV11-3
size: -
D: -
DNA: TGTGCCAGCAGCTTAGCCGCCGGAGGCTCCTACGAGCAGTACTTC
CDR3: CASSLAAGGSYEQYF

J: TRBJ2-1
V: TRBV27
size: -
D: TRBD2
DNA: TGTGCCAGCACCCGCCTAGCGGGAGTCGATGAGCAGTTCTTC
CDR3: CASTRLAGVDEQFF

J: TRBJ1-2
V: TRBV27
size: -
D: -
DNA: TGTGCCAGCAGTTTACTAGGAAACAACTATGGCTACACCTTC
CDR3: CASSLLGNNYGYTF

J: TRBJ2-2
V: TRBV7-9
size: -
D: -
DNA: TGTGCCAGCAGCGGAGAGGGGTCGCCCACGGTCTTCCTCCGGGAGCTGTTTTTT
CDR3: CASSGEGSPTVFLRELFF

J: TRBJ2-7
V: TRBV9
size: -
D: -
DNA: TGTGCCAGCAGCGTAGGTGTTTACTCCGAGCAGTACTTC
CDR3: CASSVGVYSEQYF

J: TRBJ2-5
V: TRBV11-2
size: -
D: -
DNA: TGTGCCAGCAGCTTACGAGAGACCCAGTACTTC
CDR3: CASSLRETQYF

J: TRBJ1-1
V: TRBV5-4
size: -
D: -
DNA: TGTGCCAGCGGCGAGGAGTTGAACACTGAAGCTTTCTTT
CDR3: CASGEELNTEAFF